This T cell receptor (beta chain) was sequenced for a study of blood T cell repertoires in COVID-19 (dated by TCRdb to 2018 to 2020). A note on the overall study: The collaborator samples originated in the United States, Italy and Spain and spanned the acute and convalescent phases of COVID-19. The material from the prospective study consisted of cDNA or gDNA derived from T cells, B-cell-depleted T cells, or PBMCs. The dataset comprised deeply sampled blood TCRbeta repertoires from subjects exposed to, actively infected with, or recovered from COVID-19. The repertoires were released in a freely available public database intended as a resource for research on the immune response to SARS-CoV-2. Samples came from the ongoing ImmuneRACE study (first 160 participants) plus 1,254 subjects from 6 global collaborators. Nearly every sample came with metadata listing a de-identified subject ID, COVID-19 status, age in years and sex. HLA class I and class II types, where available, came from metadata supplied by the sample provider rather than from assay-based typing. Study-wide conclusions, independent of this receptor: How much clinical and demographic metadata was included differed by source and by participant, and the metadata was provided uncurated.

As concerns this clone: Its antigen remains undetermined. Base qualities were left out, and no much larger clone turns up one base away.

Whole blood was collected in K2EDTA tubes by collaborating institutions according to the institutions' own protocols. For TCRbeta analysis, collaborators shipped samples as frozen whole blood, isolated PBMCs, or DNA extracted from either of those sample types. TCRbeta CDR3 regions were amplified from genomic DNA by means of the immunoSEQ Assay, a bias-controlled multiplex PCR. In the authors' own workflow: The number of nucleated cells in each sample was estimated from the amplification of reference gene primers within the assay. To quantify the absolute abundance of each unique TCRbeta CDR3 rearrangement, sequence reads were collapsed and filtered. For each sample, productive Simpson clonality was calculated as the square root of Simpson's diversity index over productive rearrangements. Entries here come from immuneACCESS through TCRdb and include only in-frame sequences with V and J called. Some clones fail to appear in such tables; in the studies checked, an unresolved V gene covers under half of the shortfall, and the cause of the remainder is unknown. That table is the source of V, J and clone size, and D and trimming were worked out from the DNA. The sample data list under 200,000 clones, and about 80% of these were observed just once. Over 1.5% of the sample goes to the ten largest clones.

From the cysteine through the phenylalanine, the CDR3 covers 14 amino acids. Only CDR3 DNA is held: 42 bases, read in frame from base 1. The junction shows trimming of 6 bases on V and 6 bases on J, plus 15 bases between the germline ends. The germline V gene (reference sequence) yields MNHEY for CDR1 and SMNVEV for CDR2. Sequencing was performed on peripheral blood. This TCR came from a human donor in a cohort sampled during active COVID-19. The rearranged chain carries TRBV27 and TRBJ2-1; the D gene is perhaps TRBD2, on 5 matching bases. The CDR3 protein is CASRFSPGVNEQFF. The DNA reads as follows: TGTGCCAGCAGGTTTAGTCCCGGGGTCAATGAGCAGTTCTTC.